This T cell receptor (beta chain) was found in a study of blood T cell repertoires in COVID-19. Study context: From the United States, Italy and Spain came samples of acute and convalescent COVID-19. In each case, the material was cDNA or gDNA derived from T cells, B-cell-depleted T cells, or PBMCs.

In the original processing: Researchers report that nucleated cell counts were estimated from reference gene primer amplification. Only in-frame clones appear in the TCRdb table, and some are missing; sequencing was by immunoSEQ multiplex PCR. V and J calls plus clone size are reproduced from that table; the DNA served to infer D and trimming. The sample consists of tens of thousands of clones, 75% to 85% of them appearing once. V was trimmed by 5 bases and J by 6 bases, leaving 9 bases between them. The germline V gene has CDR1 SGHAT and CDR2 FQNNGV. CDR3 length: 12 residues. The receptor was isolated from a human donor with acute or convalescent COVID-19. The donor label of this sample is uncertain. Sequencing was performed on peripheral blood. V and J are TRBV11-2 and TRBJ2-3, with D unclear. The CDR3 protein is CASSIGGDTQYF. Written as DNA, the CDR3 is TGTGCCAGCAGCATTGGTGGCGATACGCAGTATTTT.